These 21 T cell receptor beta chains were sequenced from one sample in a study of blood T cell repertoires in COVID-19. The method was immunoSEQ multiplex PCR; TCRdb's version includes in-frame clones alone and lacks a portion of them. The sample records approximately 260,000 clones, under 90% being singletons. The sequenced sample was peripheral blood. Receptor source: a human donor in a cohort sampled during active COVID-19.

The rearrangement joins TRBV15 to TRBJ1-5; no definite D call. The CDR3 sequence is 14 residues long. Trimming cost V 0 bases and J 3 bases, with 6 bases left between them. Germline V gene lookup returns CDR1 LNHNV and CDR2 YYDKDF (reference sequence). CDR3 residues: CATSRDLANQPQHF. As DNA, the CDR3 is TGTGCCACCAGCAGAGATTTGGCCAATCAGCCCCAGCATTTT.

V and J are TRBV6-5 and TRBJ2-7; TRBD2 agrees at 8 bases. The ends lost 6 bases at V and 3 bases at J; junction bases unmatched: 4. This CDR3 has 13 amino acids. Germline CDR1 reads MNHEY; CDR2 reads SVGAGI. CDR3 loop: CASSSGTSYEQYF. DNA for the CDR3: TGTGCCAGCAGCTCCGGGACTAGCTACGAGCAGTACTTC.

A remark on this clone: At one end the junction does not follow the germline gene, possibly because of a read error. This sequence joins TRBV7-7 and TRBJ2-5; 7 bases match TRBD2. Germline V gene data show CDR1 as SSHAT and CDR2 as FNYEAQ (reference sequence). The CDR3 has 14 amino acids. CDR3 nucleotides: TGTGCTAGCAGCTTAGGGACTAACCAAGAGACCCAGTACTTC. It encodes CASSLGTNQETQYF.

The V gene is TRBV27, the J gene TRBJ2-5, with a possible D match to TRBD2 (6 bases). Germline values: CDR1 MNHEY, CDR2 SMNVEV (reference sequence). V lost 5 bases and J lost 1, with 11 bases in between. The CDR3 is 14 residues long. CDR3 sequence reads: CASSAWRGQETQYF. CDR3 coding DNA: TGTGCCAGCAGTGCCTGGCGGGGCCAAGAGACCCAGTACTTC.

CDR3 residues: CSARGGGPQHF. DNA for the CDR3: TGCAGTGCTAGAGGGGGGGGGCCCCAGCATTTT. The gene calls are TRBV20-1 and TRBJ1-5; tentative D call: TRBD1 (5 bases). From germline, CDR1 is DFQATT and CDR2 SNEGSKA (reference sequence). The ends were cut back, 1 base at V and 9 bases at J, with 7 bases in the middle. The CDR3 is 11 amino acids.

The chain combines TRBV7-2 with TRBJ2-2; 10 bases agree with TRBD2. Germline CDR1 SGHTA, CDR2 FQGNSA. J was trimmed by 6 bases and V by 2 bases; bases with no gene match: 3. CDR3 length: 15 residues. CDR3 protein: CASSLTTSGSGELFF. The CDR3 region has the DNA TGTGCCAGCAGCTTAACGACTAGCGGGTCCGGGGAGCTGTTTTTT.

CDR3 nucleotides: TGTGCCAGCAGCTTTAAGGGGGTACTAAACACTGAAGCTTTCTTT. This translates into CASSFKGVLNTEAFF. The gene calls are TRBV7-2 and TRBJ1-1; D may be TRBD1 (6 bases). CDR1 and CDR2 (germline): SGHTA, FQGNSA. The length of the CDR3 is 15 residues. V dropped 3 bases and J dropped 2 bases, with 13 bases sitting between them. The variable domain in full, completed from reference TRBV7-2 and TRBJ1-1, reads GAGVSQSPSNKVTEKGKDVELRCDPISGHTALYWYRQSLGQGLEFLIYFQGNSAPDKSGLPSDRFSAERTGGSVSTLTIQRTQQEDSAVYLCASSFKGVLNTEAFFGQGTRLTVV.

The chain combines TRBV6-4 with TRBJ2-5, with 10 bases fitting TRBD2. J lost 5 bases, V lost 10 bases, and 10 bases had no gene match. Germline V gene sequence: CDR1 MRHNA, CDR2 SNTAGT. The CDR3 is 14 amino acids. The DNA of the CDR3 is TGTGCCACCGAAGGACTAGCGGCCTCCGAGACCCAGTACTTC. Residues: CATEGLAASETQYF.

The rearrangement joins TRBV7-6 to TRBJ1-5, with D uncertain. Germline V gene sequence: CDR1 SGHVS, CDR2 FNYEAQ. The ends were cut back, 5 bases at V and 5 bases at J, with 10 bases in the middle. The CDR3 runs 13 residues. This CDR3 reads CASSPNTDQPQHF. CDR3 DNA sequence: TGTGCCAGCAGCCCAAACACCGATCAGCCCCAGCATTTT.

The J gene is TRBJ1-5, the V gene TRBV20-1; no reliable D call. This CDR3 region has 13 residues. CDR1 is DFQATT and CDR2 is SNEGSKA in the germline V gene (reference sequence). V was shortened by 3 bases and J by 7 bases, with 13 bases between the two germline ends. The CDR3 protein is CSASGRSEQPQHF. In nucleotides, the CDR3 is TGCAGTGCTAGTGGGAGGAGCGAACAGCCCCAGCATTTT.

The chain is built from TRBV9 and TRBJ2-7, with a tentative D call TRBD2 (5 bases). This CDR3 spans 14 amino acids. Looked up from germline, CDR1 is SGDLS and CDR2 is YYNGEE. V was cut by 0 bases and J by 2 bases, with 9 bases left in between. CDR3 nucleotides: TGTGCCAGCAGCGTAGATCTGCGGGCCTACGAGCAGTACTTC. Translated, it gives CASSVDLRAYEQYF.

This clone was detected only a few times. This specimen includes other DNA sequences encoding the same CDR3. This sequence joins TRBV6-5 and TRBJ1-2; D perhaps matches TRBD1 (6 bases). CDR3 length: 13 residues. In germline, CDR1 is MNHEY, CDR2 SVGAGI. V was shortened by 6 bases and J by 2 bases, with 10 bases between the two germline ends. The CDR3 here is CASSLTGNYGYTF. The CDR3 DNA sequence: TGTGCCAGCAGCTTAACAGGGAACTATGGCTACACCTTC.

V usage is TRBV18 and J usage is TRBJ2-7; D perhaps matches TRBD2 (6 bases). This CDR3 has 14 residues. Germline V gives CDR1 KGHSH, CDR2 LQKENI. Trimming shortened V by 3 bases and J by 2 bases, and 11 bases separated the two germline ends. CDR3 coding DNA: TGTGCCAGCTCACCCGGGAGCGTGCCCTACGAGCAGTACTTC. Its translation is CASSPGSVPYEQYF.

The chain joins TRBV19 to TRBJ1-4; D gene ambiguous. Germline V lookup: CDR1 LNHDA, CDR2 SQIVND (reference sequence). V shed 3 bases and J shed 5 bases, with 7 bases lying between them. The CDR3 spans 13 residues. The CDR3 loop reads CASSIGKNEKLFF. The CDR3 nucleotides are TGTGCCAGTAGTATTGGCAAAAATGAAAAACTGTTTTTT.

The chain employs TRBV5-1 and TRBJ1-1; a possible D gene is TRBD1 (6 bases). This CDR3 contains 14 residues. V was pared by 4 bases and J by 0 bases, with 10 bases between. Germline V lookup: CDR1 SGHRS, CDR2 YFSETQ. The CDR3 DNA reads as TGCGCCAGCAGCGGACAGAGCATGAACACTGAAGCTTTCTTT. Translation: CASSGQSMNTEAFF.

The chain joins TRBV6-5 to TRBJ1-2; D is uncertain. Trimming cost V 6 bases and J 3 bases, with 11 bases left between them. Germline V gives CDR1 MNHEY, CDR2 SVGAGI. The CDR3 is 13 residues long. The CDR3 region is CASRPVSYYGYTF. CDR3 DNA: TGTGCCAGCAGACCGGTATCCTACTATGGCTACACCTTC.

CDR3 bases: TGTGCCAGCAGCTTGCAACTAGTCGGAAACATTCAGTACTTC. Encoded protein: CASSLQLVGNIQYF. The gene calls are TRBV5-6 and TRBJ2-4, with D possibly being TRBD2 (5 bases). Germline V gene sequence: CDR1 SGHDT, CDR2 YYEEEE. This CDR3 has 14 amino acids. Between the trimmed V and J ends, which lost 1 base and 6 bases, there was a span of 11 bases. Drawing the rest from reference TRBV5-6 and TRBJ2-4, the complete variable domain is DAGVTQSPTHLIKTRGQQVTLRCSPKSGHDTVSWYQQALGQGPQFIFQYYEEEERQRGNFPDRFSGHQFPNYSSELNVNALLLGDSALYLCASSLQLVGNIQYFGAGTRLSVL.

The chain recombines TRBV9 with TRBJ1-6, with D maybe TRBD1 (6 bases). Per germline, CDR1 SGDLS and CDR2 YYNGEE. The CDR3 totals 15 residues. Trimming stripped 3 bases from V and 10 bases from J, with 17 bases between. DNA for the CDR3: TGTGCCAGCAGCGGAGGGACACGCTACGGGTCACCCCTCCACTTT. As protein: CASSGGTRYGSPLHF.

V is TRBV7-9 and J is TRBJ1-4, with D possibly being TRBD1 (5 bases). In germline, CDR1 is SEHNR, CDR2 FQNEAQ (reference sequence). This CDR3 comprises 14 residues. V lost 1 base and J 8 bases, leaving 11 bases between the germline ends. Written as DNA, the CDR3 is TGTGCCAGCAGCTTAGAATCCACAGGCGAAAAACTGTTTTTT. This codes for CASSLESTGEKLFF.

The V call is TRBV6-5, the J call TRBJ1-2; a weak D match, TRBD1 (5 bases). V was pared by 10 bases and J by 4 bases, with 19 bases between. The germline gives CDR1 MNHEY, CDR2 SVGAGI. There are 14 residues in the CDR3. The CDR3 region is CATRGNRQLYGYTF. The CDR3 DNA follows: TGTGCCACCAGAGGGAATCGACAGCTCTATGGCTACACCTTC.

The count of this clone is one. V gene TRBV18 combines with J gene TRBJ1-2; TRBD1 is a possible D gene (5 bases). Looked up from germline, CDR1 is KGHSH and CDR2 is LQKENI. Trimming stripped 2 bases from V and 1 base from J, with 17 bases between. The CDR3 loop spans 17 amino acids. This CDR3 is CASSPMGQGTSNYGYTF. CDR3 coding DNA: TGTGCCAGCTCACCAATGGGGCAGGGCACCAGTAACTATGGCTACACCTTC.